One and the same sample provided the 22 T cell receptor beta chains below, sequenced in a study of cytomegalovirus exposure and HLA in healthy donors. 13 Jbeta primers and 60 Vbeta primers were used for the PCR. The assay was immunoSEQ multiplex PCR, and TCRdb's table has in-frame clones only and misses some. Of 83,000 or so clones listed, around 79% are singletons. Source material: PBMCs. The source of these receptors is a female donor in good health and CMV-seronegative.

DNA for the CDR3: TGTGCCAGCAGTTTATTGGCGGAGCGTGAAGCTTTCTTT. It yields the protein CASSLLAEREAFF. The V and J genes are TRBV28 and TRBJ1-1; the D is unclear. The germline gives CDR1 MDHEN, CDR2 SYDVKM. The length of the CDR3 is 13 residues. Trimming stripped 1 base from V and 7 bases from J, with 10 bases between.

J is TRBJ2-2 and V is TRBV29-1; 11 nucleotides line up with TRBD2. Germline CDR1 SQVTM, CDR2 ANQGSEA. This CDR3 region has 16 residues. V was clipped by 5 bases and J by 1 base; unmatched bases: 6. The CDR3, as DNA: TGCAGCGTTCGATTGACTAGCGGGGTGAACACCGGGGAGCTGTTTTTT. It translates to CSVRLTSGVNTGELFF.

V is TRBV6-1 and J is TRBJ1-1, with D maybe TRBD1 (6 bases). This CDR3 has 13 amino acids. Trimming removed 5 bases from V and 1 base from J, with 8 bases in between. In germline, CDR1 is MNHNS, CDR2 SASEGT. CDR3 amino acids: CASSNRENTEAFF. Written as DNA, the CDR3 is TGTGCCAGCAGTAACAGGGAGAACACTGAAGCTTTCTTT.

This chain joins TRBV28 and TRBJ1-2, with 9 bases matching TRBD1. CDR1 and CDR2 (germline): MDHEN, SYDVKM. The CDR3 extends over 13 amino acids. V trimming: 5 bases; J trimming: 8 bases; junction bases outside the gene matches: 6. Here the CDR3 reads CASSRDRASGYTF. The CDR3 DNA sequence: TGTGCCAGCAGTCGGGACAGGGCAAGCGGCTACACCTTC.

This sequence joins TRBV7-6 and TRBJ1-2; possible D gene TRBD1, 5 bases. Between the trimmed V and J ends, which lost 1 base and 0 bases, there was a span of 9 bases. The germline V gene encodes CDR1 SGHVS and CDR2 FNYEAQ. CDR3 length equals 15 residues. Written as DNA, the CDR3 is TGTGCCAGCAGCTTAGGGGCGGGGGCTAACTATGGCTACACCTTC. Translated, it gives CASSLGAGANYGYTF.

The CDR3 DNA reads as TGTGCCAGCAGCTTGGAACAGGGAAGAACTTTC. This translates into CASSLEQGRTF. This chain connects TRBV5-6 to TRBJ2-6, with TRBD1 as a possible D gene (6 bases). Germline V CDR1 and CDR2: SGHDT, YYEEEE. The V and J ends lost 0 bases and 19 bases respectively, with 11 bases between them. The CDR3 length is 11 residues.

There are a few counts of this clone. V gene TRBV6-5 combines with J gene TRBJ2-7, with 8 bases fitting TRBD2. The germline V gene has CDR1 MNHEY and CDR2 SVGAGI. CDR3 length equals 16 residues. Trimming removed 0 bases from V and 6 bases from J; junction bases left unmatched: 10. CDR3 loop: CASSYSIAGLGLEQYF. The CDR3 nucleotides are TGTGCCAGCAGTTACTCCATCGCGGGACTAGGTCTCGAGCAGTACTTC.

This clone turned up a few times. The chain is built from TRBV28 and TRBJ1-4, with unresolved D. Germline CDR1 reads MDHEN; CDR2 reads SYDVKM. V lost 3 bases to trimming and J lost 5 bases, with 13 bases between them. The CDR3 contains 15 residues. The CDR3 bases are TGTGCCAGCAGTTTTTTCCTCGGACTGAATGAAAAACTGTTTTTT. The encoded protein is CASSFFLGLNEKLFF. The full variable domain, completed using reference TRBV28 and TRBJ1-4, is DVKVTQSSRYLVKRTGEKVFLECVQDMDHENMFWYRQDPGLGLRLIYFSYDVKMKEKGDIPEGYSVSREKKERFSLILESASTNQTSMYLCASSFFLGLNEKLFFGSGTQLSVL.

Worth noting for this clone: The sample holds other DNA sequences that translate to the same CDR3. J is TRBJ2-7 and V is TRBV9; D is ambiguous. Per germline, CDR1 SGDLS and CDR2 YYNGEE. The CDR3 sequence is 13 residues long. With 0 bases removed from V and 1 base from J, the gap between germline ends came to 5 bases. CDR3 region: CASSVGQSYEQYF. CDR3 in DNA: TGTGCCAGCAGCGTAGGGCAGTCCTACGAGCAGTACTTC. The entire variable domain, with the rest obtained from reference TRBV9 and TRBJ2-7, is as follows: DSGVTQTPKHLITATGQRVTLRCSPRSGDLSVYWYQQSLDQGLQFLIQYYNGEERAKGNILERFSAQQFPDLHSELNLSSLELGDSALYFCASSVGQSYEQYFGPGTRLTVT.

This chain links TRBV4-3 with TRBJ2-3; 8 bases map to TRBD1. The CDR3 covers 16 residues. Germline lookup yields CDR1 LGHNA and CDR2 YSLEER. Losses at the gene ends were 1 base for V and 3 bases for J; bases not matched to a gene: 6. The CDR3 loop is CASSQGGQGGTDTQYF. CDR3 sequence (DNA): TGCGCCAGCAGCCAAGGAGGACAGGGTGGAACAGATACGCAGTATTTT.

The chain joins TRBV5-1 to TRBJ2-7; 14 bases align to TRBD2. The V and J ends lost 0 bases and 3 bases, in that order; junction bases with no gene match: 8. Germline CDR1 reads SGHRS; CDR2 reads YFSETQ. The CDR3 is made up of 18 amino acids. The CDR3 is CASSLGLAGGIGSYEQYF. The CDR3 region has the DNA TGCGCCAGCAGCTTGGGACTAGCGGGAGGGATCGGGAGCTACGAGCAGTACTTC. Together with reference TRBV5-1 and TRBJ2-7, the CDR3 gives the full variable domain: KAGVTQTPRYLIKTRGQQVTLSCSPISGHRSVSWYQQTPGQGLQFLFEYFSETQRNKGNFPGRFSGRQFSNSRSEMNVSTLELGDSALYLCASSLGLAGGIGSYEQYFGPGTRLTVT.

The chain employs TRBV7-9 and TRBJ2-1; TRBD2 is a possible D gene (5 bases). CDR3 length: 13 residues. Germline CDR1 SEHNR, CDR2 FQNEAQ (reference sequence). V was trimmed by 4 bases and J by 5 bases, leaving 9 bases between them. The CDR3 DNA follows: TGTGCCAGCAGCTGGGGAGCCGACAATGAGCAGTTCTTC. It is translated as CASSWGADNEQFF.

CDR3 in amino acids: CASSLGSVGTEAFF. Here the CDR3 DNA reads TGTGCCAGCAGCTTAGGGAGCGTGGGCACTGAAGCTTTCTTT. This sequence joins TRBV7-9 and TRBJ1-1; no clear D. CDR1 SEHNR and CDR2 FQNEAQ come from the germline V gene (reference sequence). The CDR3 covers 14 residues. Trimming cost V 1 base and J 4 bases, with 10 bases left between them.

This clone was found once. The CDR3 nucleotides read TGTGCCAGCAGCTTGGACAGGGACCAAAACATTCAGTACTTC. Encoded protein: CASSLDRDQNIQYF. V is TRBV5-6 and J is TRBJ2-4; a weak D match, TRBD1 (6 bases). The germline V gene encodes CDR1 SGHDT and CDR2 YYEEEE. Between the trimmed V and J ends, which lost 0 bases and 5 bases, there was a span of 9 bases. This CDR3 contains 14 residues.

CDR3 in DNA: TGTGCCAGCAGTCCCCGAGCGGGGGGGCCCGATCAGCCCCAGCATTTT. Translation: CASSPRAGGPDQPQHF. This chain links TRBV27 with TRBJ1-5, with a tentative D call TRBD1 (6 bases). The CDR3 covers 16 residues. With 5 bases removed from V and 5 bases from J, the gap between germline ends came to 19 bases. Per the germline V gene, CDR1 is MNHEY and CDR2 is SMNVEV (reference sequence).

This clone was seen a few times. The chain employs TRBV4-3 and TRBJ2-2; 10 nucleotides match TRBD2. The germline V gene encodes CDR1 LGHNA and CDR2 YSLEER. With 0 bases clipped from V and 1 base from J, the junction kept 5 bases outside the gene matches. The length of the CDR3 is 18 residues. CDR3 in amino acids: CASSQDWASGGNTGELFF. CDR3 nucleotide sequence: TGCGCCAGCAGCCAAGATTGGGCTAGCGGGGGGAACACCGGGGAGCTGTTTTTT.

The chain uses TRBV5-1 and TRBJ2-7, with D perhaps TRBD1 (5 bases). The V end lost 5 bases, the J end lost 0 bases, and 6 bases lay between the germline ends. The CDR3 length is 12 residues. The germline V gene encodes CDR1 SGHRS and CDR2 YFSETQ. The CDR3 reads CASRDNSYEQYF. The CDR3, as DNA: TGCGCCAGCAGGGACAACTCCTACGAGCAGTACTTC.

Concerning this clone itself: The same CDR3 is also encoded by other DNA sequences in this sample. The rearrangement links TRBV29-1 to TRBJ2-3, with TRBD1 identical over 8 bases. The CDR3 extends over 12 amino acids. The germline V gene has CDR1 SQVTM and CDR2 ANQGSEA. Germline trimming cut 6 bases from V and 4 bases from J; bases unmatched to any gene: 3. The CDR3 DNA reads TGCAGCGTGGGGACAGGAGCAGATACGCAGTATTTT. Encoded protein: CSVGTGADTQYF.

The chain combines TRBV19 with TRBJ2-3; no definite D call. The CDR3 runs to 12 residues. Deletions cut 7 bases from V and 1 base from J, with 6 bases between. Germline CDR1 reads LNHDA; CDR2 reads SQIVND (reference sequence). The CDR3 region has the DNA TGTGCCAGTAAGAGCGGCACAGATACGCAGTATTTT. Its translation: CASKSGTDTQYF.

The genes are TRBV14 and TRBJ2-2; D is perhaps TRBD1 (6 bases). Deletions cut 2 bases from V and 7 bases from J, with 14 bases between. The CDR3 runs to 15 residues. Per germline, CDR1 SGHDN and CDR2 FVKESK. In DNA, the CDR3 is TGTGCCAGCAGCCAATATACAGGGTCGGTCGGGGAGCTGTTTTTT. Translating it yields CASSQYTGSVGELFF.

Only a few counts were recorded for this clone. The rearrangement uses TRBV6-5 and TRBJ2-5; possible D gene TRBD1, 6 bases. The J call may be in error: the DNA end matches TRBJ2-7 better. Germline-derived CDR1 and CDR2 are MNHEY and SVGAGI. CDR3 length: 15 amino acids. The CDR3 DNA is TGTGCCAGCAGCCTCGGGACAACCGGATCCTACGAGCAGTACTTC. This codes for CASSLGTTGSYEQYF.

This chain connects TRBV11-2 to TRBJ2-7; 7 nucleotides match TRBD2. The germline CDR1 and CDR2 sequences are SGHAT and FQNNGV. The V gene end was trimmed by 1 base and the J gene end by 2 bases; junction bases not matched to a gene: 11. The CDR3 is 17 amino acids. CDR3 DNA: TGTGCCAGCAGCTTAGGGGGGGGTCCTAGCGCCCCCTACGAGCAGTACTTC. It is translated as CASSLGGGPSAPYEQYF.